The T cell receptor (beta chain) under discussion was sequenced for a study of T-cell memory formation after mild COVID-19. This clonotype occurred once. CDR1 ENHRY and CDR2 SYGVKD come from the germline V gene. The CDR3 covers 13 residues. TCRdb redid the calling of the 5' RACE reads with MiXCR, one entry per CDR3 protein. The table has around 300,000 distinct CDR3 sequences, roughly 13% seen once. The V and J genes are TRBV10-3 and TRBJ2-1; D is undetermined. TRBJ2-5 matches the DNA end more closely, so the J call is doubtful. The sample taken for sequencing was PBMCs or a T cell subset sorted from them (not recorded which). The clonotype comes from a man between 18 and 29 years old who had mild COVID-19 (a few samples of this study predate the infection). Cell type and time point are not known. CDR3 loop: CAISSGGEETQYF. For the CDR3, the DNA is TGTGCCATCTCCTCGGGTGGGGAAGAGACCCAGTACTTC.